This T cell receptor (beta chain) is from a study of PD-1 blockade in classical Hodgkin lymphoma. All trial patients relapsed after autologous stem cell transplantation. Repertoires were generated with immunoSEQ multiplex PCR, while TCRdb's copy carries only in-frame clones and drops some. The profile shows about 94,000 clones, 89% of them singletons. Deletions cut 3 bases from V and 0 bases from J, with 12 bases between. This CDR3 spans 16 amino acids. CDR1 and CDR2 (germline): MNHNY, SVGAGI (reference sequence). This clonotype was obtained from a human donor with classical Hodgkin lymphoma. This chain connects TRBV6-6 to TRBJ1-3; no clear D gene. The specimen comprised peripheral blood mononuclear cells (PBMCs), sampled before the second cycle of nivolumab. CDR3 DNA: TGTGCCAGCAGTTATAACACCTCCCGCTCTGGAAACACCATATATTTT. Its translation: CASSYNTSRSGNTIYF.